This entry lists 24 T cell receptor beta chains sequenced from one sample in a study of blood T cell repertoires in COVID-19. Data came from immunoSEQ multiplex PCR; TCRdb stores just in-frame clones and leaves some out. In the table there are 60,000 or so clones, under 90% of which are singletons. The specimen sequenced was peripheral blood. All receptors come from an elderly woman with acute or convalescent COVID-19.

J is TRBJ2-7 and V is TRBV11-2, with TRBD2 matching 9 bases. The trim removed 1 base at V and 2 bases at J, leaving 6 bases unmatched. CDR1 is SGHAT and CDR2 is FQNNGV in the germline V gene. The CDR3 has 16 residues. CDR3 sequence reads: CASSLGQASGAYEQYF. CDR3 nucleotide sequence: TGTGCCAGCAGCTTAGGACAAGCTAGCGGGGCCTACGAGCAGTACTTC. Complete variable domain (other parts from reference TRBV11-2 and TRBJ2-7): EAGVAQSPRYKIIEKRQSVAFWCNPISGHATLYWYQQILGQGPKLLIQFQNNGVVDDSQLPKDRFSAERLKGVDSTLKIQPAKLEDSAVYLCASSLGQASGAYEQYFGPGTRLTVT.

The chain recombines TRBV5-1 with TRBJ2-1; D is possibly TRBD1 (6 bases). Germline values: CDR1 SGHRS, CDR2 YFSETQ. V lost 0 bases and J lost 2, with 9 bases in between. The CDR3 spans 15 residues. CDR3 bases: TGCGCCAGCAGCTTGGGCACAGGGCCCTACAATGAGCAGTTCTTC. Encoded protein: CASSLGTGPYNEQFF.

The chain is built from TRBV5-8 and TRBJ2-5, with 8 bases that match TRBD2. Trimming took 2 bases from V and 6 from J; bases not matched to a gene: 9. Germline CDR1 is SGHTS and CDR2 is YDEGEE. The CDR3 runs 15 residues. CDR3 residues: CASSLLRRGEQTQYF. CDR3 in DNA: TGTGCCAGCAGCTTACTGCGGCGGGGGGAACAGACCCAGTACTTC.

The chain carries TRBV2 and TRBJ1-2; D is perhaps TRBD1 (6 bases). From germline, CDR1 is SNHLY and CDR2 FYNNEI. This CDR3 is built from 14 residues. V lost 7 bases, J lost 4 bases, and 16 bases lay in between. CDR3 DNA: TGTGCCAGCACCCTACAGGGAGGGAGCTATGGCTACACCTTC. Its protein product is CASTLQGGSYGYTF.

Only one count was recorded for this clone. The CDR3 loop reads CASSKGQGGYNEQFF. Written as DNA, the CDR3 is TGTGCCAGCTCAAAAGGACAGGGGGGATACAATGAGCAGTTCTTC. This sequence joins TRBV18 and TRBJ2-1; 10 positions agree with TRBD1. This CDR3 comprises 15 residues. V shed 5 bases, J shed 4 bases, and the junction held 5 bases outside the gene matches. Germline lookup yields CDR1 KGHSH and CDR2 LQKENI.

This chain connects TRBV6-7 to TRBJ1-2; D is undetermined. TRBV6-7 is an open reading frame, and its role is uncertain. Deletions cut 4 bases from V and 7 bases from J, with 7 bases between. CDR3 size: 11 residues. CDR3 sequence (DNA): TGTGCCAGCAGTTGGGCCCGTGGCTACACCTTC. This sequence encodes CASSWARGYTF.

The chain joins TRBV5-4 to TRBJ1-4; D call uncertain. This CDR3 has 14 amino acids. The V end lost 5 bases, the J end lost 1 base, and 9 bases lay between the germline ends. Germline V gene data show CDR1 as SGHNT and CDR2 as YYREEE (reference sequence). The CDR3 DNA follows: TGTGCCAGCAGGCCAGGACTAACTAATGAAAAACTGTTTTTT. Translating gives CASRPGLTNEKLFF.

The rearrangement uses TRBV30 and TRBJ2-1; D possibly corresponds to TRBD1 (5 bases). The V end was cut by 0 bases, the J end by 4 bases, with 7 bases between. This CDR3 has 13 amino acids. Per germline, CDR1 GTSNPN and CDR2 SVGIG (reference sequence). The CDR3 bases are TGTGCCTGGAGTGTACAGGTATACAATGAGCAGTTCTTC. It is translated as CAWSVQVYNEQFF.

In its sample, this clone was seen a few times. The chain recombines TRBV29-1 with TRBJ1-5; unclear D gene. Germline assignment: CDR1 SQVTM and CDR2 ANQGSEA. This CDR3 region has 13 residues. V lost 4 bases and J lost 4, with 11 bases in between. The CDR3 region has the DNA TGCAGCGTTGCTTCCGACACGAATCAGCCCCAGCATTTT. Its translation is CSVASDTNQPQHF.

The chain links TRBV3-1 (or the pseudogene TRBV3-2) to TRBJ2-3; 9 bases agree with TRBD2. After removal of 5 bases from V and 5 bases from J, the junction contained 5 bases not matched to a gene. The germline V gene has CDR1 LGHDT and CDR2 YNNKEL (reference sequence). The CDR3 has 14 amino acids. The CDR3 bases are TGTGCCAGCAGCAACGGACTAGCGATAGATACGCAGTATTTT. This encodes CASSNGLAIDTQYF.

The chain uses TRBV9 and TRBJ2-2, with TRBD2 matching over 11 bases. The CDR3 is 17 amino acids. After removal of 4 bases from V and 2 bases from J, the junction contained 7 bases not matched to a gene. From germline, CDR1 is SGDLS and CDR2 YYNGEE. CDR3 coding DNA: TGTGCCAGCAGCTTGAGTAGCGGGGGGGTAAACACCGGGGAGCTGTTTTTT. Its protein product is CASSLSSGGVNTGELFF.

This clone showed up just a few times. This chain connects TRBV5-1 to TRBJ2-7, with a tentative D call TRBD2 (6 bases). The CDR3 spans 15 residues. Germline assignment: CDR1 SGHRS and CDR2 YFSETQ. Trimming shortened V by 7 bases and J by 2 bases, and 19 bases separated the two germline ends. The CDR3 here is CASGTKGLPPYEQYF. DNA for the CDR3: TGCGCCAGCGGCACTAAAGGACTACCACCCTACGAGCAGTACTTC.

This rearrangement joins TRBV4-1 to TRBJ1-1; D uncertain. The germline CDR1 and CDR2 sequences are MGHRA and YSYEKL. This CDR3 spans 15 amino acids. The ends were cut back, 1 base at V and 7 bases at J, with 16 bases in the middle. DNA of the CDR3: TGCGCCAGCAGCCAAGCGGTTCAGGTAATAATTGAAGCTTTCTTT. Its protein is CASSQAVQVIIEAFF.

The rearrangement links TRBV4-2 to TRBJ1-2; possible D gene TRBD1, 5 bases. Germline V gives CDR1 LGHNA, CDR2 YNFKEQ. Trimming pared 3 bases from V and 5 bases from J, leaving 16 bases between. The CDR3 is made up of 15 amino acids. CDR3 DNA: TGTGCCAGCAGCCATGGGGGGGGTGCCTCGTATGGCTACACCTTC. Encoded protein: CASSHGGGASYGYTF.

The chain links TRBV6-5 to TRBJ1-5; D is perhaps TRBD1 (6 bases). Trimming stripped 5 bases from V and 7 bases from J, with 15 bases between. Germline V gene sequence: CDR1 MNHEY, CDR2 SVGAGI. This CDR3 has 14 amino acids. The CDR3 sequence: CASSPKSRGQPQHF. The CDR3 DNA reads as TGTGCCAGCAGTCCCAAAAGTAGGGGGCAGCCCCAGCATTTT.

The V gene is TRBV13, the J gene TRBJ1-1; the D gene is possibly TRBD1 (6 bases). Trimming cost V 2 bases and J 10 bases, with 23 bases left between them. Germline V gives CDR1 PRHDT, CDR2 FYEKMQ (reference sequence). This CDR3 comprises 16 residues. In DNA, the CDR3 is TGTGCCAGCAGCTTACGCCCTGCAACAGGGCCTAGGAGAGCTTTCTTT. It encodes CASSLRPATGPRRAFF.

This clone was seen just once. The CDR3 DNA follows: TGTGCCAGCAGCAGCCGACAGGGGGCGAGAAATTCACCCCTCCACTTT. Amino acid sequence: CASSSRQGARNSPLHF. J is TRBJ1-6 and V is TRBV5-4; 10 positions agree with TRBD1. The germline CDR1 and CDR2 sequences are SGHNT and YYREEE (reference sequence). The CDR3 has 16 residues. The V segment lost 4 bases and the J segment 7 bases; nucleotides outside the gene matches: 8.

The chain couples TRBV10-3 to TRBJ2-3; 7 bases align to TRBD1. CDR1 is ENHRY, CDR2 SYGVKD, per germline. The V gene end was trimmed by 4 bases and the J gene end by 0 bases; junction bases not matched to a gene: 7. The CDR3 is 16 residues long. CDR3 sequence: CAISGSTGQSTDTQYF. CDR3 DNA sequence: TGTGCCATCAGTGGGAGTACGGGACAGAGCACAGATACGCAGTATTTT.

This clone was observed a few times. The junction differs from germline at one of its ends, possibly a read error. The gene calls are TRBV18 and TRBJ1-2, with D tentatively TRBD1 (6 bases). The CDR3 consists of 15 residues. CDR1 KGHSH and CDR2 LQKENI come from the germline V gene. This CDR3 is CASSSPGQGNYGYTF. The CDR3, as DNA: TGTGCCAGCTCATCACCGGGACAAGGAAACTATGGCTACACCTTC.

The V call is TRBV3-1 (or the pseudogene TRBV3-2), the J call TRBJ1-1, with TRBD1 matching over 7 bases. The J segment lost 7 bases and the V segment lost 3 bases, leaving 2 bases of the junction unmatched. This CDR3 region has 12 residues. CDR1 is LGHDT and CDR2 is YNNKEL in the germline V gene (reference sequence). The DNA of the CDR3 is TGTGCCAGCAGCCAGACAGGGCTTGAAGCTTTCTTT. Protein: CASSQTGLEAFF.

The CDR3 spells CASSAPPGQGSNTGELFF. CDR3 DNA: TGCGCCAGCAGTGCACCACCGGGACAGGGGTCTAACACCGGGGAGCTGTTTTTT. The chain has TRBV10-1 and TRBJ2-2, with 10 bases aligning to TRBD1. The CDR3 totals 18 residues. V lost 4 bases and J lost 2; bases outside the gene matches: 10. The germline V gene has CDR1 WNHNN and CDR2 SYGVQD (reference sequence).

This chain joins TRBV6-5 and TRBJ2-2, with D maybe TRBD1 (5 bases). Germline V lookup: CDR1 MNHEY, CDR2 SVGAGI. The CDR3 loop spans 14 amino acids. V lost 4 bases and J 4 bases, leaving 10 bases between the germline ends. CDR3 nucleotide sequence: TGTGCCAGCAGTTGGAGACAGCTCACCGGGGAGCTGTTTTTT. It encodes CASSWRQLTGELFF.

The chain uses TRBV6-5 and TRBJ2-7; 7 bases map to TRBD1. The germline V gene encodes CDR1 MNHEY and CDR2 SVGAGI. The CDR3 length is 14 residues. The V gene end was trimmed by 7 bases and the J gene end by 5 bases; junction bases not matched to a gene: 11. CDR3 amino acids: CASTILGRGNEQYF. The CDR3 DNA sequence: TGTGCCAGCACAATTCTGGGCAGGGGGAACGAGCAGTACTTC.

The chain is built from TRBV25-1 and TRBJ1-6, with a possible D match to TRBD1 (6 bases). There are 14 residues in the CDR3. V was pared by 6 bases and J by 7 bases, with 13 bases between. The germline V gene has CDR1 MGHDK and CDR2 SYGVNS. The chain's CDR3 is CASSRGSGNSPLHF. In DNA, the CDR3 is TGTGCCAGCAGCAGGGGTTCTGGGAATTCACCCCTCCACTTT.